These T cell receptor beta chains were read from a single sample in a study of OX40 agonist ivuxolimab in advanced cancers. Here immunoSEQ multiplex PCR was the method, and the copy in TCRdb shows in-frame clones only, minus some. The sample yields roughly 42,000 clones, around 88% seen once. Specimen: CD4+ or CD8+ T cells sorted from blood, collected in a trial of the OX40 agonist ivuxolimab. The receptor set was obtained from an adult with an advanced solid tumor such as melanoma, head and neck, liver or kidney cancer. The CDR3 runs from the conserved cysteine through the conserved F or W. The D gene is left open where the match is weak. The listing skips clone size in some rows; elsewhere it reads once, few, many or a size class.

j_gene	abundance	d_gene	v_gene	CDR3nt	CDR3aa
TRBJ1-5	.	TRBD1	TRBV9	TGTGCCAGCAGCGTAGGACAGGGCTATCAGCCCCAGCATTTT	CASSVGQGYQPQHF
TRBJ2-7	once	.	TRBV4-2	TGTGCCAGCAGCCAAAGGGTAGCGGCCTACGAGCAGTACTTC	CASSQRVAAYEQYF
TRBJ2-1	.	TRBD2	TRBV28	TGTGCCAGCAGTTCCCTTACTAGCGGGAGCAATGAGCAGTTCTTC	CASSSLTSGSNEQFF
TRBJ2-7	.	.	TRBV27	TGTGCCAGCCGCCTGGGGGCGTCTAAGGTCTACGAGCAGTACTTC	CASRLGASKVYEQYF
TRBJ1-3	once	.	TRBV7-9	TGTGCCAGCAGCCAAGGCGCCGATGGAAACACCATATATTTT	CASSQGADGNTIYF
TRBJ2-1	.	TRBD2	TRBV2	TGTGCCAGCTGGGAGACTAGCGGGTGGAATGAGCAGTTCTTC	CASWETSGWNEQFF
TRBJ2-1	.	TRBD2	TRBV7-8	TGTGCCAGCAGCTTAGGAGGGACTAACGGGGCCTACAATGAGCAGTTCTTC	CASSLGGTNGAYNEQFF
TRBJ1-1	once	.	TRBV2	TGTGCCAGAGAGGGGTATCAGGGGAACACTGAAGCTTTCTTT	CAREGYQGNTEAFF
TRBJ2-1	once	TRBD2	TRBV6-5	TGTGCCAGCAGTTTGACTAGCGGAAGCTCCTACAATGAGCAGTTCTTC	CASSLTSGSSYNEQFF
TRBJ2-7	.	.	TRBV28	TGTGCCAGCAGTCCCGACGGATACGAGCAGTACTTC	CASSPDGYEQYF
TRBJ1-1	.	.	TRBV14	TGTGCCAGCAGCCAAACAGGGTTGAGCACTGAAGCTTTCTTT	CASSQTGLSTEAFF
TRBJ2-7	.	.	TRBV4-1	TGCGCCAGCAGCCACCCCGGGTCTTCCCGGGAGCAGTACTTC	CASSHPGSSREQYF
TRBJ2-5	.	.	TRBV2	TGTGCCAGCTCAAGGGGCATTAAAGAGACCCAGTACTTC	CASSRGIKETQYF
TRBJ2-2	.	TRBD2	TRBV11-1	TGTGCCAGCAGCTTAATACCCGAAGCGGGAGAAACCGGGGAGCTGTTTTTT	CASSLIPEAGETGELFF
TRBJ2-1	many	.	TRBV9	TGTGCCAGCAGCGTACAATCCTACAATGAGCAGTTCTTC	CASSVQSYNEQFF
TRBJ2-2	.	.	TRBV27	TGTGCCAGTGGGTCGAACACCGGGGAGCTGTTTTTT	CASGSNTGELFF
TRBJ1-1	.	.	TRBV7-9	TGTGCCAGCAGCTCAACGAGGGGGATGAACACTGAAGCTTTCTTT	CASSSTRGMNTEAFF
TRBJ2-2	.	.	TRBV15	TGTGCCACCAGCGGGAGAGTCGGCGGGGAGCTGTTTTTT	CATSGRVGGELFF
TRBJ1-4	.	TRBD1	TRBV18	TGTGCCAGCTCACCAACGGGGACAGAGAAACAAAATGAAAAACTGTTTTTT	CASSPTGTEKQNEKLFF
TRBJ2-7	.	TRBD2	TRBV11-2	TGTGCCAGCAGCTTAGCAGTTAGCGGGGGGTCCAGGTCCTACGAGCAGTACTTC	CASSLAVSGGSRSYEQYF
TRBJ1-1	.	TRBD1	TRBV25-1	TGTGCCAGCCGAGGGACAGCGAACACTGAAGCTTTCTTT	CASRGTANTEAFF
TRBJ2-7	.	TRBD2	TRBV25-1	TGTGCCACCAGGACTAGCGTCGAGCAGTACTTC	CATRTSVEQYF
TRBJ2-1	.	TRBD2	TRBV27	TGTGCCAGCAGTGAGGGACTAGCGGGGCCCGCGGGCAATGAGCAGTTCTTC	CASSEGLAGPAGNEQFF
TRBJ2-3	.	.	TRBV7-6	TGTGCCAGCAGCTTGGGGACCACCGTCGCAGATACGCAGTATTTT	CASSLGTTVADTQYF
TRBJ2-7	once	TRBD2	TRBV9	TGTGCCAGCAGCGTAGGGGAGGGAACCTACGAGCAGTACTTC	CASSVGEGTYEQYF
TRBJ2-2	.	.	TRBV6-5	TGTGCCAGCAGTTACGGGATGAACACCGGGGAGCTGTTTTTT	CASSYGMNTGELFF
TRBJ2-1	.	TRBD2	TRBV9	TGTGCCAGCAGCATTGGACTAGCGGGTGTGGATGAGCAGTTCTTC	CASSIGLAGVDEQFF
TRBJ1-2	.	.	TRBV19	TGTGCCAGTAGTCAGGAGCGAGCTAACTATGGCTACACCTTC	CASSQERANYGYTF
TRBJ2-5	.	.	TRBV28	TGTGCCAGCAGCTCCCTTGGTGGCGAGTCTTACCAAGAGACCCAGTACTTC	CASSSLGGESYQETQYF
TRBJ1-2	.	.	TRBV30	TGTGCCTGGAGTGTAAATAACTACTATGGCTACACCTTC	CAWSVNNYYGYTF
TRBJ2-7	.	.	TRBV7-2	TGTGCCAGCAGCCCTGGGTCCTACGAGCAGTACTTC	CASSPGSYEQYF
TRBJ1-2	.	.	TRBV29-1	TGCAGCGTTTTAAGCTCCGCCGGGACCTACTATGGCTACACCTTC	CSVLSSAGTYYGYTF
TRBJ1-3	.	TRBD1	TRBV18	TGTGCCAGCTCACCACCGAGACAGGGAAGAAACACCATATATTTT	CASSPPRQGRNTIYF
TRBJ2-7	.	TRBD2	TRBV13	TGTGCCAGCAGCTTACGGGGGAGGGCCGAGCAGTACTTC	CASSLRGRAEQYF
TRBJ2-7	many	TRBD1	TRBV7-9	TGTGCCAGCAGCTCGGACAGGGAGGAGCAGTACTTC	CASSSDREEQYF
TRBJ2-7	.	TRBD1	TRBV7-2	TGTGCCAGCAGCTTTTGGACAGGAGGCTACGAGCAGTACTTC	CASSFWTGGYEQYF
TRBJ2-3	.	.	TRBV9	TGTGCCAGCAGCGTAGCAACAGATACGCAGTATTTT	CASSVATDTQYF
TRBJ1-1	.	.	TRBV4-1	TGCGCCAGCAGCCAATCAGTAATGAACACTGAAGCTTTCTTT	CASSQSVMNTEAFF
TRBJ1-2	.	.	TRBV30	TGTGCCGGGGAACTCAGGGGATTTAGTGGCGGCTACACCTTC	CAGELRGFSGGYTF
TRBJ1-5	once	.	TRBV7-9	TGTGCCAGCAGCCCTCCCGGGGGCAATCAGCCCCAGCATTTT	CASSPPGGNQPQHF
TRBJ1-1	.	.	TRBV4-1	TGCGCCAGCAGCCCTACGGGCACTGAAGCTTTCTTT	CASSPTGTEAFF
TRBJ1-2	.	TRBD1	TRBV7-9	TGTGCCAGCAGCTCCGGGACAGCCAACGGCTACACCTTC	CASSSGTANGYTF
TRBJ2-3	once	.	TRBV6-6	TGTGCTTCGGAGGGGGGAGGGTTCACAGATACGCAGTATTTT	CASEGGGFTDTQYF
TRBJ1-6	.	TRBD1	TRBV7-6	TGTGCCAGCAGGGTCGGGACAGGGAATTCACCCCTCCACTTT	CASRVGTGNSPLHF
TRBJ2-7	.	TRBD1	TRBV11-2	TGTGCCAGCAGCCTCTGGACAGGGGGCGATTACGAGCAGTACTTC	CASSLWTGGDYEQYF
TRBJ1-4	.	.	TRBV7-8	TGTGCCAGCAGCTTCAATCCCTACCCAACTAATGAAAAACTGTTTTTT	CASSFNPYPTNEKLFF
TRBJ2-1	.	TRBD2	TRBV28	TGTGCCAGCAGCCCCCAGGGGACTAGCGGGAGCCCGTCCTACAATGAGCAGTTCTTC	CASSPQGTSGSPSYNEQFF
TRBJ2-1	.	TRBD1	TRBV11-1	TGTGCCAGCAGTTCCCTGTGGGACAGGGACCTCCGTGGGCAGTTCTTC	CASSSLWDRDLRGQFF
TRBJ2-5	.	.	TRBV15	TGTGCCACCAGCAGAGATCATAAGATTCTGGCCAGCACACAAGAGACCCAGTACTTC	CATSRDHKILASTQETQYF
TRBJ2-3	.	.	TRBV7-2	TGTGCCAGCAGCTACCGGGACATTAGGGCAGATACGCAGTATTTT	CASSYRDIRADTQYF
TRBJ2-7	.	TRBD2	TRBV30	TGTGCCTGGAGTGTACAGAGACTAGCTTTAGGCGAGCAGTACTTC	CAWSVQRLALGEQYF
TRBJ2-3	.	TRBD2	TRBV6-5	TGTGCCAGTCCCGGCCCCGGGGGGGCAGATACGCAGTATTTT	CASPGPGGADTQYF
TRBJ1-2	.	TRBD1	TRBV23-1	TGCGCCAGCAGCCCGGAGACAGGGCTAGCTAACTATGGCTACACCTTC	CASSPETGLANYGYTF